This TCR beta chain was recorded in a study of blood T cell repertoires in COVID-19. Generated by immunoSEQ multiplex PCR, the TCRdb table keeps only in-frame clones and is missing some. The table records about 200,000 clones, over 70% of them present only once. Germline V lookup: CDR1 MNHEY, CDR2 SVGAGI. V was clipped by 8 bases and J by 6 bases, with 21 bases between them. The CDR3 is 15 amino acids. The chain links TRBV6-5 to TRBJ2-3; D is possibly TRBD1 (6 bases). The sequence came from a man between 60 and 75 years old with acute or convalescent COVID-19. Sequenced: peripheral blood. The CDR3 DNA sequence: TGTGCCAGCCAGCAGGGGTGGTCGAGGTCCGATACGCAGTATTTT. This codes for CASQQGWSRSDTQYF.